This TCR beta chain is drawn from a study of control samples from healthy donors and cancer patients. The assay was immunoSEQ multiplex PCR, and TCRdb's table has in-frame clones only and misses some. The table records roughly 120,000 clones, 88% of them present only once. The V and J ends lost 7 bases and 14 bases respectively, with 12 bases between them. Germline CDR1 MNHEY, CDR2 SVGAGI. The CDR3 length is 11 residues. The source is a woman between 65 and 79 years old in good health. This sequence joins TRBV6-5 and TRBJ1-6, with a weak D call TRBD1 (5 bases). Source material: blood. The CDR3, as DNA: TGTGCCAGCACCAGGGACTGGGCCCTCCACTTT. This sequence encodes CASTRDWALHF.